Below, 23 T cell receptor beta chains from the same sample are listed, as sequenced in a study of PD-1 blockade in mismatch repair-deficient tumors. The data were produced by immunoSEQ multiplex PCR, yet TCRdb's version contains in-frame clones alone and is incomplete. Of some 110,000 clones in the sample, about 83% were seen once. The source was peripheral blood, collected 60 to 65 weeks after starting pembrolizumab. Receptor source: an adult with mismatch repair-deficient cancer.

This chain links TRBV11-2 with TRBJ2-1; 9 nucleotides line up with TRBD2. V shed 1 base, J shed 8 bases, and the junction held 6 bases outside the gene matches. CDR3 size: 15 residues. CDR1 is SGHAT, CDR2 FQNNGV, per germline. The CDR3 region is CASSLGPSGNHEQFF. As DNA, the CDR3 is TGTGCCAGCAGCTTAGGGCCTAGCGGGAATCATGAGCAGTTCTTC. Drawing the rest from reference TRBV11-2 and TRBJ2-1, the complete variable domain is EAGVAQSPRYKIIEKRQSVAFWCNPISGHATLYWYQQILGQGPKLLIQFQNNGVVDDSQLPKDRFSAERLKGVDSTLKIQPAKLEDSAVYLCASSLGPSGNHEQFFGPGTRLTVL.

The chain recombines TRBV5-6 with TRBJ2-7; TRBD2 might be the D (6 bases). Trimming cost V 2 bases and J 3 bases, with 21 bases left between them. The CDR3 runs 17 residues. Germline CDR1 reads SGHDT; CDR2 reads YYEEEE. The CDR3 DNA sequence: TGTGCCAGCAGCTTTAGGGTCACTAGGGTGCGGGGCTACGAGCAGTACTTC. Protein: CASSFRVTRVRGYEQYF.

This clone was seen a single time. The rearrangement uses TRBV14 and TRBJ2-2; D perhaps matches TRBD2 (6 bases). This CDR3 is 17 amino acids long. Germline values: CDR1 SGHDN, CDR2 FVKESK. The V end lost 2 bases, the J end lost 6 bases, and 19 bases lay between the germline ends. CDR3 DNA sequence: TGTGCCAGCAGCCAAACGGGAGTCTTGCCCGGCGCCGGGGAGCTGTTTTTT. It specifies CASSQTGVLPGAGELFF.

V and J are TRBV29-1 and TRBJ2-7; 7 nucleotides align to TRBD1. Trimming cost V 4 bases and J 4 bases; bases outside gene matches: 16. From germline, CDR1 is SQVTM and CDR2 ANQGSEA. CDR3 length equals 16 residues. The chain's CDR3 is CSVVKTGAFLPYEQYF. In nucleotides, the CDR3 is TGCAGCGTTGTTAAAACAGGGGCCTTTTTACCGTACGAGCAGTACTTC.

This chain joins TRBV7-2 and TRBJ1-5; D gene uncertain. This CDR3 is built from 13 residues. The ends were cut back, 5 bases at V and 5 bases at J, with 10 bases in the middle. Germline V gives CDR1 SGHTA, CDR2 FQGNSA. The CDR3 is CASSLKTDQPQHF. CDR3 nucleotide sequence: TGTGCCAGCAGCCTAAAAACGGATCAGCCCCAGCATTTT.

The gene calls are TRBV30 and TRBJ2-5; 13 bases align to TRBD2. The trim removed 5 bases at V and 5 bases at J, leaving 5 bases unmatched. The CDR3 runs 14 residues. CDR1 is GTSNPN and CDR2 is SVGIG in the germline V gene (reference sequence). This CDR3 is CAWASGLAGETQYF. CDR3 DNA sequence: TGTGCCTGGGCCTCGGGACTAGCGGGGGAGACCCAGTACTTC.

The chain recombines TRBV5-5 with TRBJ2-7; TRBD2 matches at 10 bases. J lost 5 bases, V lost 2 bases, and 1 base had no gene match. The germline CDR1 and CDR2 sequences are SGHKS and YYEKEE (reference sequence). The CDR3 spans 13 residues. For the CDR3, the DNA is TGTGCCAGCAGCTTCACTAGCGGGAACGAGCAGTACTTC. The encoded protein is CASSFTSGNEQYF.

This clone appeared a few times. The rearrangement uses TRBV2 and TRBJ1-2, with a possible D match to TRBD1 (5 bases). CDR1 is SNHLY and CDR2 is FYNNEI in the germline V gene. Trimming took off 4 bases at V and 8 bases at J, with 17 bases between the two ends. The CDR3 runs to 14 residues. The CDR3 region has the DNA TGTGCCAGCAGTGTAGGGAGCAGGGCGGGCGGCTACACCTTC. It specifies CASSVGSRAGGYTF.

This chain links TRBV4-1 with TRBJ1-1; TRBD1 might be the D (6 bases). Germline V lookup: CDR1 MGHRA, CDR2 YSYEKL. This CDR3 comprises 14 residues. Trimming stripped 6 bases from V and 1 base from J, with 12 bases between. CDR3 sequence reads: CASRPGQPNTEAFF. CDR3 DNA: TGCGCCAGCAGACCCGGACAGCCGAACACTGAAGCTTTCTTT.

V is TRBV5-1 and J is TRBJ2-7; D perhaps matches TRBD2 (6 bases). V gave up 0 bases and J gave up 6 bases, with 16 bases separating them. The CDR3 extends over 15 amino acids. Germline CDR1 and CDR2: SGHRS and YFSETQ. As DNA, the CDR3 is TGCGCCAGCAGCTTGGCGCAGGGAGGTCCGGGCGAGCAGTACTTC. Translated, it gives CASSLAQGGPGEQYF.

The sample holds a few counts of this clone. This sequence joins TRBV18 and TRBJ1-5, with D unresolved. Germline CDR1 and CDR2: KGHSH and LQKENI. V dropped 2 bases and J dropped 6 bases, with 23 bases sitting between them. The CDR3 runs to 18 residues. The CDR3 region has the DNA TGTGCCAGCTCACCAGGTCCTTCCAGTCCGGGTGGAGGTCAGCCCCAGCATTTT. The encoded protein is CASSPGPSSPGGGQPQHF.

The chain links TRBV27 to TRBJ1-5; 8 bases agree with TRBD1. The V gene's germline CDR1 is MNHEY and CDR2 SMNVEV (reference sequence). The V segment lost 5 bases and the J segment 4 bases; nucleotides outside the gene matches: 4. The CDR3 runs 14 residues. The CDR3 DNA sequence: TGTGCCAGCAGTCTCCGGACAGGGAATCAGCCCCAGCATTTT. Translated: CASSLRTGNQPQHF.

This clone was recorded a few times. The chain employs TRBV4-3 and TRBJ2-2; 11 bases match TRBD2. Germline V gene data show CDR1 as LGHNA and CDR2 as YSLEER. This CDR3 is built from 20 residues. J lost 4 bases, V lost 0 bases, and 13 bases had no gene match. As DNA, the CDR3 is TGCGCCAGCAGCCAAGAATTCGGGCTAGCGGGAGGAGGGTTCACCGGGGAGCTGTTTTTT. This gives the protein CASSQEFGLAGGGFTGELFF.

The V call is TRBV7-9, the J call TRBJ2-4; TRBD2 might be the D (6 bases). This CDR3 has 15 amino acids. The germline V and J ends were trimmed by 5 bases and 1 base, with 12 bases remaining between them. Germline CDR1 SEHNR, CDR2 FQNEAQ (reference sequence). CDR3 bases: TGTGCCAGCAGCGCCCGACTAGATGCCAAAAACATTCAGTACTTC. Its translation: CASSARLDAKNIQYF.

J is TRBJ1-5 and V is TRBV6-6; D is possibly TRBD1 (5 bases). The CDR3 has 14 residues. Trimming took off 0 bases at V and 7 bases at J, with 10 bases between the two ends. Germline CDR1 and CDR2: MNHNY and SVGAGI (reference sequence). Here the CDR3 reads CASSYSEGKQPQHF. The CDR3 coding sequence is TGTGCCAGCAGTTACTCGGAGGGGAAGCAGCCCCAGCATTTT.

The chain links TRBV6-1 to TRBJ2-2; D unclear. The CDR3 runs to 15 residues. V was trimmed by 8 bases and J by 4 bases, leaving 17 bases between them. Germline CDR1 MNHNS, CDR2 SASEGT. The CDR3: CASSASLLGTGELFF. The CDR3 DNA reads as TGTGCCAGCTCAGCCAGTCTTCTTGGCACCGGGGAGCTGTTTTTT.

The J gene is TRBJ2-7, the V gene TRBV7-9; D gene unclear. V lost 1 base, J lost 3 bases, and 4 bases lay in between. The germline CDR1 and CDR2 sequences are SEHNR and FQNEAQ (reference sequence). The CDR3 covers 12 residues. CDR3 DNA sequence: TGTGCCAGCAGCTTAGGGGACTACGAGCAGTACTTC. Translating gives CASSLGDYEQYF. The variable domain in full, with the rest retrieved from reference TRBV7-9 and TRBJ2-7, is DTGVSQNPRHKITKRGQNVTFRCDPISEHNRLYWYRQTLGQGPEFLTYFQNEAQLEKSRLLSDRFSAERPKGSFSTLEIQRTEQGDSAMYLCASSLGDYEQYFGPGTRLTVT.

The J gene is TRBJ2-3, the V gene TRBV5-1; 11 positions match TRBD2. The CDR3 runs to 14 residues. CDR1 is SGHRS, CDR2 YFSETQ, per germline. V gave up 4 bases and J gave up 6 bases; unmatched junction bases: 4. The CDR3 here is CASSTSGGTDTQYF. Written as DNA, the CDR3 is TGCGCCAGCAGCACTAGCGGGGGTACGGATACGCAGTATTTT. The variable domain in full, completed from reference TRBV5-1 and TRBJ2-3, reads KAGVTQTPRYLIKTRGQQVTLSCSPISGHRSVSWYQQTPGQGLQFLFEYFSETQRNKGNFPGRFSGRQFSNSRSEMNVSTLELGDSALYLCASSTSGGTDTQYFGPGTRLTVL.

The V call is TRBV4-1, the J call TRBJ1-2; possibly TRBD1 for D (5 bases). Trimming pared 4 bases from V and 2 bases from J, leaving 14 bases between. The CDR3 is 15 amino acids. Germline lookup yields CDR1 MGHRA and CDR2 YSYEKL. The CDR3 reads CASSRRGLENYGYTF. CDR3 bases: TGCGCCAGCAGCCGGAGGGGTTTAGAGAACTATGGCTACACCTTC.

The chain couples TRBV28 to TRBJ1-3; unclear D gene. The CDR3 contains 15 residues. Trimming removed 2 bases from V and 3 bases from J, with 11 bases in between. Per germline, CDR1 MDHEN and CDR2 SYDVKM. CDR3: CASSLVSGNGNTIYF. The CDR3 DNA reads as TGTGCCAGCAGTTTAGTGAGTGGAAATGGAAACACCATATATTTT.

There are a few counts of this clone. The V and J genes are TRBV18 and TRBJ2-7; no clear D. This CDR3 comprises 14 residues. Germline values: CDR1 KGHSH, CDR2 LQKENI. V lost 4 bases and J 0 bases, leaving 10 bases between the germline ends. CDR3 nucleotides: TGTGCCAGCTCACAAAACACGAACTCCTACGAGCAGTACTTC. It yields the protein CASSQNTNSYEQYF.

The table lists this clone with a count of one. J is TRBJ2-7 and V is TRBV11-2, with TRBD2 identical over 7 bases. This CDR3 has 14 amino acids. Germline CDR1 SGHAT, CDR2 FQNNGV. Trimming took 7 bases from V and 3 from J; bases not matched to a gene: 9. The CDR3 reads CASTPLAEGYEQYF. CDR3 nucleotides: TGTGCCAGCACCCCCCTAGCGGAGGGCTACGAGCAGTACTTC.

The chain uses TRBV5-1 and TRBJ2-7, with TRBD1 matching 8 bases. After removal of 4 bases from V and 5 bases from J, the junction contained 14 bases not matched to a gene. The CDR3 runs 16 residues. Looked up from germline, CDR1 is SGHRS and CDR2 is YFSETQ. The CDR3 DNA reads TGCGCCAGCAGCAGGCGGTTAGGACAGGGTATAGACGAGCAGTACTTC. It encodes CASSRRLGQGIDEQYF.